Below, 12 T cell receptor beta chains from the same sample are listed, as sequenced in a study of T cell responses to AZD1222 COVID-19 vaccine. TCRdb keeps only in-frame clones here, not all; method: immunoSEQ multiplex PCR. The sample includes about 110,000 clones, about 81% of them seen just once. The sequencing here drew on peripheral blood, taken on day 0 of AZD1222 vaccination. These receptors were taken from an adult in good health.

The V call is TRBV4-3, the J call TRBJ1-2, with D possibly TRBD1 on 5 matching bases. Trimming took 4 bases from V and 0 from J, leaving 15 bases between them. Germline-derived CDR1 and CDR2 are LGHNA and YSLEER. This CDR3 region has 16 residues. This chain's CDR3 is CASSPYGAGANYGYTF. The CDR3 coding sequence is TGCGCCAGCAGCCCCTACGGGGCAGGTGCTAACTATGGCTACACCTTC.

This chain connects TRBV7-2 to TRBJ1-2; D may be TRBD1 (6 bases). Trimming took off 5 bases at V and 4 bases at J, with 14 bases between the two ends. Germline V CDR1 and CDR2: SGHTA, FQGNSA. This CDR3 is 14 amino acids long. As DNA, the CDR3 is TGTGCCAGCAGCCAACAGGGTCTGGGCTATGGCTACACCTTC. It encodes CASSQQGLGYGYTF.

CDR3 coding DNA: TGTGCCAGCATGCCAAACAGGGGCCTTAATGAAAAACTGTTTTTT. It yields the protein CASMPNRGLNEKLFF. This rearrangement joins TRBV25-1 to TRBJ1-4, with 7 bases lining up with TRBD1. There are 15 residues in the CDR3. Trimming cost V 7 bases and J 4 bases; bases outside gene matches: 9. Germline CDR1 and CDR2: MGHDK and SYGVNS.

This clone showed up just a few times. V gene TRBV5-6 combines with J gene TRBJ2-7, with 9 positions matching TRBD1. Looked up from germline, CDR1 is SGHDT and CDR2 is YYEEEE. Trimming at V came to 1 base and at J to 3 bases, leaving 5 bases not matched to a gene. This CDR3 spans 15 amino acids. CDR3 DNA sequence: TGTGCCAGCAGCTTGAAGGGGACAGGGTACTACGAGCAGTACTTC. Translating gives CASSLKGTGYYEQYF.

The chain recombines TRBV28 with TRBJ1-2; 7 bases fit TRBD1. Germline V gene data show CDR1 as MDHEN and CDR2 as SYDVKM. With V trimmed by 5 bases and J by 3 bases, 3 bases remained unmatched. This CDR3 region has 13 residues. CDR3 in amino acids: CASSGDRDYGYTF. In nucleotides, the CDR3 is TGTGCCAGCAGTGGCGACAGGGACTATGGCTACACCTTC.

This chain joins TRBV20-1 and TRBJ2-7, with D perhaps TRBD1 (5 bases). Germline V lookup: CDR1 DFQATT, CDR2 SNEGSKA (reference sequence). Trimming shortened V by 3 bases and J by 3 bases, and 9 bases separated the two germline ends. This CDR3 is built from 12 residues. CDR3 DNA sequence: TGCAGTGCTAGTGACAGAGACTACGAGCAGTACTTC. It yields the protein CSASDRDYEQYF.

The V call is TRBV19, the J call TRBJ1-5, with 7 bases fitting TRBD1. The V segment lost 5 bases and the J segment 6 bases; nucleotides outside the gene matches: 10. This CDR3 is built from 15 residues. Per germline, CDR1 LNHDA and CDR2 SQIVND (reference sequence). In DNA form, the CDR3 reads TGTGCCAGTAGTTCGGGACAGCTAGGGGGTCAGCCCCAGCATTTT. Protein: CASSSGQLGGQPQHF.

The genes are TRBV14 and TRBJ2-1, with D maybe TRBD2 (6 bases). The V and J ends lost 1 base and 9 bases respectively, with 13 bases between them. The CDR3 has 14 residues. CDR1 is SGHDN and CDR2 is FVKESK in the germline V gene. Here the CDR3 DNA reads TGTGCCAGCAGCCAAGGACTAGACCCCAGTGAGCAGTTCTTC. It specifies CASSQGLDPSEQFF.

This clone was detected only a few times. The V call is TRBV4-1, the J call TRBJ1-5, with 12 bases identical to TRBD1. CDR3 length: 16 amino acids. Trimming removed 1 base from V and 5 bases from J; junction bases left unmatched: 3. Per the germline V gene, CDR1 is MGHRA and CDR2 is YSYEKL. The CDR3: CASSQGDRGPYQPQHF. CDR3 DNA: TGCGCCAGCAGCCAAGGGGACAGGGGGCCCTATCAGCCCCAGCATTTT.

The chain joins TRBV4-1 to TRBJ1-6; 9 bases align to TRBD1. CDR1 is MGHRA and CDR2 is YSYEKL in the germline V gene. J lost 10 bases, V lost 2 bases, and 9 bases had no gene match. The CDR3 is 16 amino acids. CDR3 in DNA: TGCGCCAGCAGCCAAACCTTCCGGGACAGGGACTCACCCCTCCACTTT. Encoded protein: CASSQTFRDRDSPLHF.

This chain links TRBV9 with TRBJ1-6; D possibly corresponds to TRBD1 (5 bases). This CDR3 has 16 amino acids. With 4 bases removed from V and 0 bases from J, the gap between germline ends came to 11 bases. Per germline, CDR1 SGDLS and CDR2 YYNGEE. DNA of the CDR3: TGTGCCAGCAGCCCCCGGGGGAGCTCCTATAATTCACCCCTCCACTTT. It encodes CASSPRGSSYNSPLHF.

This chain uses TRBV20-1 with TRBJ2-3, with 9 bases matching TRBD1. Germline V gene data show CDR1 as DFQATT and CDR2 as SNEGSKA (reference sequence). V lost 3 bases, J lost 2 bases, and 6 bases stayed unmatched. The CDR3 sequence is 15 residues long. The CDR3 loop is CSASSGTGFTDTQYF. Here the CDR3 DNA reads TGCAGTGCTAGTTCCGGGACAGGGTTCACAGATACGCAGTATTTT.